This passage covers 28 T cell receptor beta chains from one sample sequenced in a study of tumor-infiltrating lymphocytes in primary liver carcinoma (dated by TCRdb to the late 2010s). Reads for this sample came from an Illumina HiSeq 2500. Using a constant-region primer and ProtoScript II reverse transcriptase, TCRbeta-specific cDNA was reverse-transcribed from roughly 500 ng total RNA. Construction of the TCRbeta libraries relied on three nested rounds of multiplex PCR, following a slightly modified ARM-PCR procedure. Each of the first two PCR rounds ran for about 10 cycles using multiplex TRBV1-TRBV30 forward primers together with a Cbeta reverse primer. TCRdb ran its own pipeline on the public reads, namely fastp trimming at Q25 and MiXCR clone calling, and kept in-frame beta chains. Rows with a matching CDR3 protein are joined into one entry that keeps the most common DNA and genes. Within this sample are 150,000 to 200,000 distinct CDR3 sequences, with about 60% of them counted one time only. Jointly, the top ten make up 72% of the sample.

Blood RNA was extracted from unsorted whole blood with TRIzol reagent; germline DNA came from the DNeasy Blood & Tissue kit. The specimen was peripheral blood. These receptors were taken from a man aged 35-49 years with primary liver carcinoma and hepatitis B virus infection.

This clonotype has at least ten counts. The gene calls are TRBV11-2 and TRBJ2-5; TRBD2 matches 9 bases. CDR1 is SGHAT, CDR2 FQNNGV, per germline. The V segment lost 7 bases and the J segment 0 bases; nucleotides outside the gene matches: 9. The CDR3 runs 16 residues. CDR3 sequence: CASTISGSWYQETQYF. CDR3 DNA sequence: TGTGCCAGCACCATTAGCGGGAGCTGGTACCAAGAGACCCAGTACTTC.

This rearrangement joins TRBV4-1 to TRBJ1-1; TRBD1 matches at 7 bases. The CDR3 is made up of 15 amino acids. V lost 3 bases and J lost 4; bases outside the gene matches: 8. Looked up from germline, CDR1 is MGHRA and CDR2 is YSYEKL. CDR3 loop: CASSQATGRGTEAFF. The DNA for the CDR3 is TGCGCCAGCAGCCAGGCGACAGGGAGGGGCACTGAAGCTTTCTTT.

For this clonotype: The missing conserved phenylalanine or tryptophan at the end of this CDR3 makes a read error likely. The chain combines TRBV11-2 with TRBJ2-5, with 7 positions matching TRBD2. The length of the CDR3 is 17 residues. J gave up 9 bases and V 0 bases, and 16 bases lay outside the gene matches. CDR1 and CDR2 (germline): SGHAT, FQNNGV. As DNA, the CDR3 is TGTGCCAGCAGCTTAGATGTGTGGCGGGAGATCGGGGAGGCCCAGTACTTA. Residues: CASSLDVWREIGEAQYL.

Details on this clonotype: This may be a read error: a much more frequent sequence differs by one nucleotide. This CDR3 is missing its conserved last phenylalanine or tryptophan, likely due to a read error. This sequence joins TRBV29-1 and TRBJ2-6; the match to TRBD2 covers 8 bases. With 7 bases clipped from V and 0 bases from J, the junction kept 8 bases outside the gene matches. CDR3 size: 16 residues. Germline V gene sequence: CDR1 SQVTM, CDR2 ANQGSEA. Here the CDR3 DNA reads TGCAGCGCCCGGGAGGGTAAAAGCTCTGGGGCCAACGTCCTGACTCTC. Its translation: CSAREGKSSGANVLTL.

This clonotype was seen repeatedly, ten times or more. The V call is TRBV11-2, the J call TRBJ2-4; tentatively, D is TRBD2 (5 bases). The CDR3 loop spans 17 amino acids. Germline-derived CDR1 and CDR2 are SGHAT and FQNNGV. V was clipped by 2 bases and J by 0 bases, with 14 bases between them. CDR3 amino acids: CASSLHSRALAKNIQYF. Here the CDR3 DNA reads TGTGCCAGCAGCTTACATTCGAGGGCGCTAGCCAAAAACATTCAGTACTTC.

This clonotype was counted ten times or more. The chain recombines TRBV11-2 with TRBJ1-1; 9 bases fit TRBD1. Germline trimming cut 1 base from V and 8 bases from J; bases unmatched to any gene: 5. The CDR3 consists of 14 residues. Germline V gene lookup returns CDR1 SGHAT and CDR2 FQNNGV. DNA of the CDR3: TGTGCCAGCAGCTTAGGAGGGACAGGGCTAGAAGCTTTCTTT. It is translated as CASSLGGTGLEAFF.

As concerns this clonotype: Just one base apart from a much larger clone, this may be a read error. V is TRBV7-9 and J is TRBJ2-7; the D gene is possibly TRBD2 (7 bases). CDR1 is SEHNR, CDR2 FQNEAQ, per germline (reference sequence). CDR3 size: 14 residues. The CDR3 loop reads CSSSGDTGKDEQYF. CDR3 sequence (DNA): TGTTCCAGCAGCGGGGACACCGGTAAAGACGAGCAGTACTTC.

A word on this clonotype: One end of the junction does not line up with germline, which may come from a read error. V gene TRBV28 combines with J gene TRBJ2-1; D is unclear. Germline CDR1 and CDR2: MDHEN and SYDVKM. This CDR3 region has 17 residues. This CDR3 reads CVSSAETRPSSYNEQFF. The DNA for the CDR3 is TGTGTCAGCAGTGCTGAAACCCGACCGAGCTCCTACAATGAGCAGTTCTTC.

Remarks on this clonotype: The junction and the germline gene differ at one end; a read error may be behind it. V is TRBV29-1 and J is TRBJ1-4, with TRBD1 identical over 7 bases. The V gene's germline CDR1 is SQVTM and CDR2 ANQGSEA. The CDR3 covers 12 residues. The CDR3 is CIVEGANGKLFF. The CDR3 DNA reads TGCATCGTTGAGGGGGCGAACGGAAAACTGTTTTTT.

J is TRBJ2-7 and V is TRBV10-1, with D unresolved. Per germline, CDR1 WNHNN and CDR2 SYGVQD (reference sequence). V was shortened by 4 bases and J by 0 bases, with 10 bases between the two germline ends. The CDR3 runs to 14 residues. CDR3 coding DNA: TGCGCCAGCAGTGGGACGGACGCCTCCTACGAGCAGTACTTC. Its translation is CASSGTDASYEQYF.

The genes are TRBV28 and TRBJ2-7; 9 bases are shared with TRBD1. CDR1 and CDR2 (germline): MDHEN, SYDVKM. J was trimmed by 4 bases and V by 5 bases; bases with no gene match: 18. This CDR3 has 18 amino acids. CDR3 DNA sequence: TGTGCCAGCAGTACTACCTGGGACAGGGTGGGGTCTTGGTACGAGCAGTACTTC. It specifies CASSTTWDRVGSWYEQYF.

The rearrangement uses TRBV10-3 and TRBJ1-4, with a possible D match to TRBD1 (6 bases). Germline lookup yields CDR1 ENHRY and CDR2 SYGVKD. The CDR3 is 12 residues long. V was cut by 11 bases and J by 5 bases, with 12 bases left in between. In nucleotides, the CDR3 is TGTGCCGTACAGGGACTCAATGAAAAACTGTTTTTT. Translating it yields CAVQGLNEKLFF.

CDR3 protein: CANIYCRPGAGNTEAFF. CDR3 DNA sequence: TGTGCCAACATCTATTGTCGGCCGGGGGCTGGGAACACTGAAGCTTTCTTT. J is TRBJ1-1 and V is TRBV11-2; a possible D gene is TRBD1 (6 bases). Trimming cost V 10 bases and J 1 base, with 25 bases left between them. The V gene's germline CDR1 is SGHAT and CDR2 FQNNGV. The length of the CDR3 is 17 residues.

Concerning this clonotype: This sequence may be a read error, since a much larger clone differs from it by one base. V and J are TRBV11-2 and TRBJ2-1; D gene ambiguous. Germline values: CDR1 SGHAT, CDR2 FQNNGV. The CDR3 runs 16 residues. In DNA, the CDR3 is TGTGCCAACAGCTTAGAACGCGCGAGCTCCTACAATGAGCAGTTCTTC. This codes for CANSLERASSYNEQFF.

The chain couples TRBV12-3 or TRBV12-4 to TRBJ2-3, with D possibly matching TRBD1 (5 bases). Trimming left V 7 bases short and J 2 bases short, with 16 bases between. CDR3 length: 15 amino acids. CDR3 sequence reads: CASTIGVGITDTQYF. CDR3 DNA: TGTGCCAGCACCATAGGGGTGGGGATCACAGATACGCAGTATTTT.

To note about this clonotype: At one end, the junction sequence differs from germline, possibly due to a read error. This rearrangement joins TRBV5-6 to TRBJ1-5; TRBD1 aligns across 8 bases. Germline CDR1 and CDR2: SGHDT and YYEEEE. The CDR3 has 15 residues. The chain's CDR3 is CANSQNRGSNQSQHF. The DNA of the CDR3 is TGTGCCAACAGCCAAAACAGGGGGAGCAATCAGTCCCAGCATTTT. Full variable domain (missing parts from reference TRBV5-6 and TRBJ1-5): DAGVTQSPTHLIKTRGQQVTLRCSPKSGHDTVSWYQQALGQGPQFIFQYYEEEERQRGNFPDRFSGHQFPNYSSELNVNALLLGDSALYLCANSQNRGSNQSQHFGDGTRLSIL.

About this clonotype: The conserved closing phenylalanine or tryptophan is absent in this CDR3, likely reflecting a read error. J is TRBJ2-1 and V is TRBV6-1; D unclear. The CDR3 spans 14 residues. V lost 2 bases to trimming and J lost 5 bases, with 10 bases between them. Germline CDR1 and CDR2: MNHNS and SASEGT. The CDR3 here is CASSENPQNNEQFL. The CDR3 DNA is TGTGCCAGCAGTGAAAACCCACAGAACAATGAGCAGTTCCTC.

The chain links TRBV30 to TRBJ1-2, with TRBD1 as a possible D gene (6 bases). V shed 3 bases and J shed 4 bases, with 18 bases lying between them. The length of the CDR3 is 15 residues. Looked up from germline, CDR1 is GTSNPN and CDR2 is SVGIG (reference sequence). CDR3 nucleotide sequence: TGTGCCTGGAGACAAAGAGGGGGGGGACTCTATGGCTACACCTTC. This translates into CAWRQRGGGLYGYTF.

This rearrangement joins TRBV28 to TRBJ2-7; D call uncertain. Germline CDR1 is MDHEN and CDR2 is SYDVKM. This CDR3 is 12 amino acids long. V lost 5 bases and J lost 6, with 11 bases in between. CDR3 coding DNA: TGTGCCAGCAGTCCCTCCTTGACCGAGCAGTACTTC. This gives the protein CASSPSLTEQYF. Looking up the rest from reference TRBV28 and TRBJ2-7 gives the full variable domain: DVKVTQSSRYLVKRTGEKVFLECVQDMDHENMFWYRQDPGLGLRLIYFSYDVKMKEKGDIPEGYSVSREKKERFSLILESASTNQTSMYLCASSPSLTEQYFGPGTRLTVT.

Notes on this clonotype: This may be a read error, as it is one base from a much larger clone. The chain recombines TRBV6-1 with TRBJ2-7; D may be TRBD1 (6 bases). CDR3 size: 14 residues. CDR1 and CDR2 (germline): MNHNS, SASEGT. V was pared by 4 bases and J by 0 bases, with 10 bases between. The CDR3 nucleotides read TGTGCCAGCAGTGCCCGGACAGACTCCTACGAGCAGTACGTC. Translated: CASSARTDSYEQYV.

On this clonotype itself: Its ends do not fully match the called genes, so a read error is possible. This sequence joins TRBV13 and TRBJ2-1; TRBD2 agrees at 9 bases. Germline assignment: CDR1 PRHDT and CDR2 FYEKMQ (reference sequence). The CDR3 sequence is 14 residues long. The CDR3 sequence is CASSISDSGSVQSF. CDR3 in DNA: TGTGCCAGCAGCATCTCGGATAGCGGGAGTGTGCAGTCCTTC.

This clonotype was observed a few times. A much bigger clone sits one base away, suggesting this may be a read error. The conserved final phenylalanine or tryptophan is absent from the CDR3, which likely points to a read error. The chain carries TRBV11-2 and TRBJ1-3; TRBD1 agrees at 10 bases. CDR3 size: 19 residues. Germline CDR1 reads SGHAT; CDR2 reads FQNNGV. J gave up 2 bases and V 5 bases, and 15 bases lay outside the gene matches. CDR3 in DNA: TGTGCCAGCAGCCCCCGGGTTCGCTCCGACAGGGGGCCTGGAAACACCATATATTAT. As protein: CASSPRVRSDRGPGNTIYY.

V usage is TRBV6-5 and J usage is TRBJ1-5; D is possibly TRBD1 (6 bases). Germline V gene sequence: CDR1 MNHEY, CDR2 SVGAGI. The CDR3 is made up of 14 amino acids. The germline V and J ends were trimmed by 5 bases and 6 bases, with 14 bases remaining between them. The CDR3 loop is CASSTGRGFQPQHF. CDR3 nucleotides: TGTGCCAGCAGTACTGGCAGGGGCTTTCAGCCCCAGCATTTT.

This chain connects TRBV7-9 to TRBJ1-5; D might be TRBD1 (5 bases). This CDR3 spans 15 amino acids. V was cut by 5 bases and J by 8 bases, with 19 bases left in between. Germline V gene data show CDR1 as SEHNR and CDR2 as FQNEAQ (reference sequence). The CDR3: CASSASLGGGEPQHF. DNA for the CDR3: TGTGCCAGCAGCGCCTCCTTGGGGGGAGGTGAGCCCCAGCATTTT.

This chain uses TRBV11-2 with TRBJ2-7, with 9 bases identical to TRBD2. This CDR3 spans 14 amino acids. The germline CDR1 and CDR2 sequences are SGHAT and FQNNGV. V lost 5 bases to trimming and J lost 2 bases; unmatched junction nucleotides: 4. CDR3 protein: CASSLGGGAYEQYF. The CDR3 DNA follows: TGTGCCAGCAGCCTGGGCGGGGGGGCCTACGAGCAGTACTTC.

The CDR3 spells CSVTGTGKRGQYF. As DNA, the CDR3 is TGCAGCGTAACCGGGACAGGGAAGCGCGGGCAGTACTTC. The gene calls are TRBV29-1 and TRBJ2-7; 9 bases are shared with TRBD1. Looked up from germline, CDR1 is SQVTM and CDR2 is ANQGSEA. J was trimmed by 9 bases and V by 6 bases; bases with no gene match: 12. The CDR3 contains 13 residues.

The CDR3 region is CASSRDGSYEQYF. The CDR3 DNA follows: TGTGCCAGCAGCCGGGACGGTTCCTACGAGCAGTACTTC. The gene calls are TRBV6-1 and TRBJ2-7; D may correspond to TRBD1 or TRBD2 (5 bases each). Trimming stripped 6 bases from V and 1 base from J, with 10 bases between. Germline CDR1 is MNHNS and CDR2 is SASEGT. CDR3 length equals 13 residues.

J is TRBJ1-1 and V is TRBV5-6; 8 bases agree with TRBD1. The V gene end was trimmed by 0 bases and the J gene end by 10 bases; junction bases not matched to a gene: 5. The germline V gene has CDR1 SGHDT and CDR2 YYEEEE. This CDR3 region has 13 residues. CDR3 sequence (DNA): TGTGCCAGCAGCTTGGCTGGGACAGGAGGAGCTTTCTTT. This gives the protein CASSLAGTGGAFF.